This T cell receptor (beta chain) originates from a study of blood T cell repertoires in COVID-19. Germline values: CDR1 MNHNS, CDR2 SASEGT. V was pared by 3 bases and J by 3 bases, with 11 bases of the junction left unmatched. The CDR3 sequence is 17 residues long. Data came from immunoSEQ multiplex PCR; TCRdb stores just in-frame clones and leaves some out. There are under 250,000 clones in the sample; around 81% occur only once, and about 2% lies in the top ten. What was sequenced was peripheral blood. The sequence derives from a man aged 30-40 years who had recovered from COVID-19. The rearrangement links TRBV6-1 to TRBJ1-3, with 7 bases matching TRBD1. The DNA of the CDR3 is TGTGCCAGCAGTGATCGGTTAGACAGGGCTATTGGAAACACCATATATTTT. Translating gives CASSDRLDRAIGNTIYF.